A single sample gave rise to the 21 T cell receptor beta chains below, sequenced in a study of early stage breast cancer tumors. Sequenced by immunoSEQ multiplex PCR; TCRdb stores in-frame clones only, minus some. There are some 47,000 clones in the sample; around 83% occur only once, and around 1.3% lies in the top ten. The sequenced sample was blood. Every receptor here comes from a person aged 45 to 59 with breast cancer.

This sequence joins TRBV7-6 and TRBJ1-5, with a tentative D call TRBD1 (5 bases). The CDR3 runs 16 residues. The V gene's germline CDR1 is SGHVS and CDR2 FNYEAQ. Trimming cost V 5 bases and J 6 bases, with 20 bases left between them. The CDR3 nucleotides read TGTGCCAGCAGCGAAGCAGGGCCCGGAGGAAGTCAGCCCCAGCATTTT. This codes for CASSEAGPGGSQPQHF.

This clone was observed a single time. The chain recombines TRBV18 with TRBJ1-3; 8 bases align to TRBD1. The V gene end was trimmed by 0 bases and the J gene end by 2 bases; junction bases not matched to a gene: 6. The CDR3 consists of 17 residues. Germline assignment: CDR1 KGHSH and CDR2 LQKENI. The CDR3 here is CASSPPGTGGPGNTIYF. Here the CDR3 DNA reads TGTGCCAGCTCACCACCAGGGACAGGAGGGCCTGGAAACACCATATATTTT.

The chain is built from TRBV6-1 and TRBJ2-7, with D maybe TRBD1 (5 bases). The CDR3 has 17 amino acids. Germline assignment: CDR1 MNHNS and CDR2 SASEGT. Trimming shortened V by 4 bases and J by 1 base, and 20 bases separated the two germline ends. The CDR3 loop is CASSATSGPSNSYEQYF. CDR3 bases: TGTGCCAGCAGTGCGACTTCAGGGCCCTCTAATTCCTACGAGCAGTACTTC.

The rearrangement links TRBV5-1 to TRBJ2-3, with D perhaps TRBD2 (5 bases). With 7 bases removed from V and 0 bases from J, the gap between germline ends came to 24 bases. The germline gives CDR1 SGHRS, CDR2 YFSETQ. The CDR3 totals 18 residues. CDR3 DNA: TGCGCCAGCCGGGTAGGAAGAACGGGCGGGCTTAGCACAGATACGCAGTATTTT. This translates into CASRVGRTGGLSTDTQYF. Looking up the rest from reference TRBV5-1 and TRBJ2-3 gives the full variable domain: KAGVTQTPRYLIKTRGQQVTLSCSPISGHRSVSWYQQTPGQGLQFLFEYFSETQRNKGNFPGRFSGRQFSNSRSEMNVSTLELGDSALYLCASRVGRTGGLSTDTQYFGPGTRLTVL.

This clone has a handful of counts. In DNA, the CDR3 is TGTGCCAGCGCAGGGGGAGGGGGCTACGAGCAGTACTTC. It is translated as CASAGGGGYEQYF. The chain carries TRBV6-1 and TRBJ2-7, with D possibly called TRBD1 or TRBD2 (7 bases each). This CDR3 has 13 residues. Trimming shortened V by 8 bases and J by 3 bases, and 14 bases separated the two germline ends. The germline gives CDR1 MNHNS, CDR2 SASEGT.

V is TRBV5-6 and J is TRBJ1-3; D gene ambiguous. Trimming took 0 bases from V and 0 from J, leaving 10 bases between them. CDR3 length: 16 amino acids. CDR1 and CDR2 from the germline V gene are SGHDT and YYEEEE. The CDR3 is CASSLGTDYSGNTIYF. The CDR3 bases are TGTGCCAGCAGCTTGGGGACGGACTACTCTGGAAACACCATATATTTT.

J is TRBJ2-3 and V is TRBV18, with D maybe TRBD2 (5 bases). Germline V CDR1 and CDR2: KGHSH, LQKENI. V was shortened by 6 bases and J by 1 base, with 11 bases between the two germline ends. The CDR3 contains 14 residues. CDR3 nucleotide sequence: TGTGCCAGCTCCCCTACCGGGGGCACAGATACGCAGTATTTT. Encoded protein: CASSPTGGTDTQYF.

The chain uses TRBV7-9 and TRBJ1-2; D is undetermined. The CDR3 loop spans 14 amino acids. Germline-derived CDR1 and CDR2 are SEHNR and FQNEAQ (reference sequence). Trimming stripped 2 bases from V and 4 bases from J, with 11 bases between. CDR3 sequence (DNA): TGTGCCAGCAGCTTACAGACGCAAGGCTATGGCTACACCTTC. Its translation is CASSLQTQGYGYTF.

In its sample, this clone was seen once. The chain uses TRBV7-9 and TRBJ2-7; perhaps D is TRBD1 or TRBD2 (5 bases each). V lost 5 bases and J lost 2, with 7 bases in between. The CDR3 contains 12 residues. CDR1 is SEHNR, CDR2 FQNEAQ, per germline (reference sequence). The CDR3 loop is CASSGDPYEQYF. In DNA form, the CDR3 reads TGTGCCAGCAGCGGGGACCCCTACGAGCAGTACTTC. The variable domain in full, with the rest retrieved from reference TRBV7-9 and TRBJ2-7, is DTGVSQNPRHKITKRGQNVTFRCDPISEHNRLYWYRQTLGQGPEFLTYFQNEAQLEKSRLLSDRFSAERPKGSFSTLEIQRTEQGDSAMYLCASSGDPYEQYFGPGTRLTVT.

The CDR3 sequence is CASSLRAGESRAFF. The CDR3 region has the DNA TGTGCCAGCAGCTTAAGGGCGGGGGAGTCACGGGCTTTCTTT. The J gene is TRBJ1-1, the V gene TRBV7-9, with D possibly matching TRBD1 (5 bases). Trimming removed 2 bases at V and 11 bases at J, with 18 bases between. In germline, CDR1 is SEHNR, CDR2 FQNEAQ (reference sequence). This CDR3 region has 14 residues.

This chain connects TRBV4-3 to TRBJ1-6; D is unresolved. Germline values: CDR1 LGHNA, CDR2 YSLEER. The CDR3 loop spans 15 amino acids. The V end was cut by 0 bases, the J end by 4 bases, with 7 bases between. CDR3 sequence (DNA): TGCGCCAGCAGCCAAGATCTGGGGTATAATTCACCCCTCCACTTT. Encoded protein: CASSQDLGYNSPLHF.

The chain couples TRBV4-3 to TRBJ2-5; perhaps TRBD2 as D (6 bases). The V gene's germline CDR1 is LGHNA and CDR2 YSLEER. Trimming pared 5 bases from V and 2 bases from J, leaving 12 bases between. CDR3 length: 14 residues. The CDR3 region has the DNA TGCGCCAGCAGCTACCAACGGGGGCAAGAGACCCAGTACTTC. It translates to CASSYQRGQETQYF.

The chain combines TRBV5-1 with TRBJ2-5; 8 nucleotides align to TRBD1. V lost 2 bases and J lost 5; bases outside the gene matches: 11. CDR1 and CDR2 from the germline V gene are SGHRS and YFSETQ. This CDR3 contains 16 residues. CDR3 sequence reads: CASSFETTGGKETQYF. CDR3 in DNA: TGCGCCAGCAGCTTCGAAACCACAGGGGGTAAGGAGACCCAGTACTTC.

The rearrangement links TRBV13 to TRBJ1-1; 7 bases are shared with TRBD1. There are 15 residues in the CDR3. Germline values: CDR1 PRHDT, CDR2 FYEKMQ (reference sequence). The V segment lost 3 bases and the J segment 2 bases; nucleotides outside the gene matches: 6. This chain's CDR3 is CASSLDRGGNTEAFF. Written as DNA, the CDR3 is TGTGCCAGCAGCTTGGACAGAGGGGGCAACACTGAAGCTTTCTTT.

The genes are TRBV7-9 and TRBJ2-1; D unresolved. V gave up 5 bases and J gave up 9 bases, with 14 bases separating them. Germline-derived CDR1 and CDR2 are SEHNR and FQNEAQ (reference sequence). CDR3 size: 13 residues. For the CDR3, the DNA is TGTGCCAGCAGCGAAGTTGGGCCCAGTGAGCAGTTCTTC. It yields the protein CASSEVGPSEQFF. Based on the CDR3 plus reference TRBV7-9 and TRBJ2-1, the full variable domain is DTGVSQNPRHKITKRGQNVTFRCDPISEHNRLYWYRQTLGQGPEFLTYFQNEAQLEKSRLLSDRFSAERPKGSFSTLEIQRTEQGDSAMYLCASSEVGPSEQFFGPGTRLTVL.

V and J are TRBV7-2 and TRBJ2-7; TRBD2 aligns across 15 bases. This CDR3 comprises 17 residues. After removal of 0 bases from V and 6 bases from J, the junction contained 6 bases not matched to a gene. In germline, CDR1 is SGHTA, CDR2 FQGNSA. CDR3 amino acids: CASSLAPGTSGRSEQYF. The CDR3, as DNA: TGTGCCAGCAGCTTAGCTCCCGGGACTAGCGGGAGGAGCGAGCAGTACTTC.

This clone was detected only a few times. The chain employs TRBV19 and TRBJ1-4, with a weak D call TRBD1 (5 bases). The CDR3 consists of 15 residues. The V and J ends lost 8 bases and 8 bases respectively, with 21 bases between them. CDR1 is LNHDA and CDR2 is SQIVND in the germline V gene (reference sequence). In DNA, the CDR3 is TGTGCCAGTTCGGCTAGCCCGGACATGGACGAAAAACTGTTTTTT. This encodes CASSASPDMDEKLFF. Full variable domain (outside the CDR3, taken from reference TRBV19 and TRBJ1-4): DGGITQSPKYLFRKEGQNVTLSCEQNLNHDAMYWYRQDPGQGLRLIYYSQIVNDFQKGDIAEGYSVSREKKESFPLTVTSAQKNPTAFYLCASSASPDMDEKLFFGSGTQLSVL.

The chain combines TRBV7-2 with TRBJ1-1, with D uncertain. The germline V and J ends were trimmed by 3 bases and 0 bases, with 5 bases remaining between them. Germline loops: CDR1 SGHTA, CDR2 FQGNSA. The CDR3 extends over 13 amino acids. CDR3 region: CASSFALNTEAFF. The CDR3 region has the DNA TGTGCCAGCAGCTTCGCCCTGAACACTGAAGCTTTCTTT.

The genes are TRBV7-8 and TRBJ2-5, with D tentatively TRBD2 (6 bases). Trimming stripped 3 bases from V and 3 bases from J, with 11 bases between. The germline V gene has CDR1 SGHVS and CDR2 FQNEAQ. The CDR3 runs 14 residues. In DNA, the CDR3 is TGTGCCAGCAGCTTCTCACTAGCTGAAGAGACCCAGTACTTC. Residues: CASSFSLAEETQYF.

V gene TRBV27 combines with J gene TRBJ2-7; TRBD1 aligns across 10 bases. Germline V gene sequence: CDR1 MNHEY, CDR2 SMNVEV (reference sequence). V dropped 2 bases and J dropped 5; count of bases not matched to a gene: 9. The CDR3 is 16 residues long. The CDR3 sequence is CASSLELGQGGHEQYF. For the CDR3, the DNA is TGTGCCAGCAGTTTAGAATTAGGACAGGGGGGCCACGAGCAGTACTTC.

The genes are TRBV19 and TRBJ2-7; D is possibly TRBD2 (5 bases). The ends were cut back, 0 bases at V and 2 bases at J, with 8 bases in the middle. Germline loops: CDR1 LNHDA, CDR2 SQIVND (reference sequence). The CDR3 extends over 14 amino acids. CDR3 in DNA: TGTGCCAGTAGTATAGAACGGGGAACCTACGAGCAGTACTTC. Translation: CASSIERGTYEQYF. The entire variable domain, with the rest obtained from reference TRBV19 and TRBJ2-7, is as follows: DGGITQSPKYLFRKEGQNVTLSCEQNLNHDAMYWYRQDPGQGLRLIYYSQIVNDFQKGDIAEGYSVSREKKESFPLTVTSAQKNPTAFYLCASSIERGTYEQYFGPGTRLTVT.